This is a list of T cell receptor beta chains from one sample in a study of T-cell reconstitution after alpha-beta-depleted transplantation in children. MiXCR, run by TCRdb on the PCR reads, gives a single entry per CDR3 protein. The table has around 300,000 distinct CDR3 sequences, around a tenth seen once. Sequencing used peripheral blood, obtained 180 days after TCRalphabeta/CD19-depleted stem cell transplant. These TCRs come from a male patient between 2 and 15 years old who had a stem cell transplant for chronic granulomatous disease, so the T cells may come from the graft donor. The CDR3 runs from the conserved cysteine through the conserved F or W. The D gene is left open where the match is weak. Where a row states a size, it is once, few, many or the class of an expanded clone; other rows omit it.

>TRBD1|.|13|TRBJ1-5|TRBV12-3/TRBV12-4
CASSPTGYQPQHF
TGTGCCAGCAGCCCGACAGGGTATCAGCCCCAGCATTTT
>TRBD1|many|14|TRBJ2-7|TRBV7-3
CASSPGTGVDEQYF
TGTGCCAGCAGCCCCGGGACAGGGGTTGACGAGCAGTACTTC
>.|many|13|TRBJ2-3|TRBV19
CASSPQGSDTQYF
TGTGCCAGTAGCCCCCAGGGCTCAGATACGCAGTATTTT
>TRBD1|few|15|TRBJ2-1|TRBV28
CASSAGQGTPRGQFF
TGTGCCAGCAGTGCGGGACAGGGGACCCCTCGGGGGCAGTTCTTC
>.|many|14|TRBJ2-7|TRBV20-1
CSAGGQGRVIEQYF
TGCAGTGCTGGCGGGCAGGGGCGCGTCATCGAGCAGTACTTC
>.|many|14|TRBJ2-7|TRBV10-1
CASSKQPDSYEQYF
TGCGCCAGCAGCAAGCAGCCCGACTCCTACGAGCAGTACTTC
>TRBD2|many|15|TRBJ2-2|TRBV20-1
CSARRSGRDAGELFF
TGCAGTGCTAGACGTAGCGGGAGGGACGCCGGGGAGCTGTTTTTT
>TRBD2|.|12|TRBJ2-2|TRBV20-1
CSSGRATGELFF
TGCAGTAGCGGGAGGGCCACCGGGGAGCTGTTTTTT
>TRBD1|many|14|TRBJ1-2|TRBV7-2
CASSTGTGLYGYTF
TGTGCCAGCAGCACCGGGACAGGGCTCTATGGCTACACCTTC
>.|many|15|TRBJ2-1|TRBV6-1
CASSLRDSSYNEQFF
TGTGCCAGCAGCCTCCGGGACTCCTCCTACAATGAGCAGTTCTTC
>TRBD1|many|13|TRBJ2-7|TRBV12-3/TRBV12-4
CASTKDRAHEQYF
TGTGCCAGCACCAAAGACAGGGCTCACGAGCAGTACTTC
>.|many|14|TRBJ2-7|TRBV10-2
CASKGVPPRSEQYF
TGCGCCAGCAAAGGTGTCCCACCCCGGTCCGAGCAGTACTTC
>.|many|14|TRBJ2-7|TRBV7-2
CASGLQGLGYEQYF
TGTGCCAGCGGCCTACAGGGTTTGGGCTACGAGCAGTACTTC
>.|.|17|TRBJ2-3|TRBV6-2/TRBV6-3
CASSHQARRDKADTQYF
TGTGCCAGCAGCCACCAAGCCAGGCGGGACAAAGCAGATACGCAGTATTTT
>TRBD1|many|17|TRBJ2-3|TRBV7-2
CASSLVVLTGGADTQYF
TGTGCCAGCAGCTTAGTGGTTTTGACAGGGGGGGCAGATACGCAGTATTTT
>.|.|14|TRBJ2-2|TRBV12-3/TRBV12-4
CASILAPNTGELFF
TGTGCCAGCATCTTGGCACCAAACACCGGGGAGCTGTTTTTT
>.|few|13|TRBJ2-2|TRBV6-2/TRBV6-3
CASSYTWTGELFF
TGTGCCAGCAGTTATACATGGACAGGGGAGCTGTTTTTT
>.|many|14|TRBJ2-3|TRBV5-1
CASSVGPSLDTQYF
TGCGCCAGCAGCGTGGGACCCTCTCTGGATACGCAGTATTTT
>TRBD1|few|16|TRBJ2-2|TRBV7-2
CASSLVQGVGSGELFF
TGTGCCAGCAGCTTAGTGCAGGGGGTGGGATCCGGGGAGCTGTTTTTT
>.|many|12|TRBJ2-3|TRBV5-1
CASSLVDGTQYF
TGCGCCAGCAGCTTGGTGGACGGCACGCAGTATTTT
>TRBD2|few|17|TRBJ2-1|TRBV20-1
CCARMLSGSGVGNEQFF
TGCTGTGCTAGGATGTTAAGCGGGAGTGGTGTGGGTAATGAGCAGTTCTTC
>.|many|14|TRBJ2-3|TRBV28
CASSLQTSTDTQYF
TGTGCCAGCAGTTTACAGACTAGCACAGATACGCAGTATTTT
>.|many|16|TRBJ1-3|TRBV20-1
CSARPPGLRSGNTIYF
TGCAGTGCTAGACCGCCGGGACTACGCTCTGGAAACACCATATATTTT
>.|many|12|TRBJ2-1|TRBV7-8
CASSLEHNEQFF
TGTGCCAGCAGCTTAGAACACAATGAGCAGTTCTTC
>TRBD1|many|15|TRBJ2-3|TRBV28
CASSPGTGPTDTQYF
TGTGCCAGCAGTCCCGGGACAGGACCTACAGATACGCAGTATTTT
>.|many|18|TRBJ2-7|TRBV5-1
CASSPNPKTGSGAYEQYF
TGCGCCAGCAGCCCTAATCCGAAAACAGGGTCAGGGGCCTACGAGCAGTACTTC
>.|.|14|TRBJ1-4|TRBV7-9
CASSLAGGRKKLFF
TGTGCCAGCAGCTTAGCGGGAGGGCGTAAAAAACTGTTTTTT
>.|.|13|TRBJ1-6|TRBV15
CATARGLDSPLHF
TGTGCCACCGCACGGGGGTTAGATTCACCCCTCCACTTT
>TRBD2|many|15|TRBJ2-1|TRBV7-6
CASNPLAGGPGEQFF
TGTGCCAGCAACCCTTTAGCGGGGGGGCCAGGTGAGCAGTTCTTC
>TRBD2|many|15|TRBJ2-1|TRBV5-1
CASTPRDYSYNEQFF
TGCGCCAGCACCCCGCGGGACTACTCCTACAATGAGCAGTTCTTC
>TRBD1|many|16|TRBJ2-7|TRBV20-1
CSARARGQGRSYEQYF
TGCAGTGCTAGAGCCCGAGGACAGGGGAGGTCCTACGAGCAGTACTTC
>.|many|13|TRBJ2-7|TRBV6-1
CASCGTSSYEQYF
TGTGCCAGTTGCGGGACATCATCCTACGAGCAGTACTTC
>.|many|15|TRBJ1-5|TRBV20-1
CSAREGHLSNQPQHF
TGCAGTGCTAGAGAGGGACACCTTAGCAATCAGCCCCAGCATTTT
>.|many|15|TRBJ1-1|TRBV7-9
CASSQAPGLWTEAFF
TGTGCCAGCAGCCAAGCACCAGGGCTGTGGACTGAAGCTTTCTTT
>TRBD1|many|18|TRBJ2-6|TRBV29-1
CSVELARDRGSGANVLTF
TGCAGCGTTGAACTCGCCCGGGACAGGGGATCTGGGGCCAACGTCCTGACTTTC
>.|many|13|TRBJ1-3|TRBV9
CASSYSSGNTIYF
TGTGCCAGCAGCTACAGCTCTGGAAACACCATATATTTT